What follows is one T cell receptor (beta chain) and its context. The sample belongs to a study of immune characterization of retroperitoneal liposarcoma. TCRdb fed the PCR reads into MiXCR, producing one record per CDR3 protein. The table includes 8,000 or so distinct CDR3 sequences, more than 35% detected once. The TCR was taken from a male donor with retroperitoneal liposarcoma. Input material: tumor tissue.

In DNA form, the CDR3 reads TGTGCCAGCAGTCGACTCTTTAGACAGGACACAGATACGCAGTATTTT. It codes for CASSRLFRQDTDTQYF. This chain links TRBV7-8 with TRBJ2-3; maybe TRBD1 (6 bases). V was shortened by 6 bases and J by 2 bases, with 18 bases between the two germline ends. CDR3 length: 16 residues. Germline CDR1 reads SGHVS; CDR2 reads FQNEAQ.